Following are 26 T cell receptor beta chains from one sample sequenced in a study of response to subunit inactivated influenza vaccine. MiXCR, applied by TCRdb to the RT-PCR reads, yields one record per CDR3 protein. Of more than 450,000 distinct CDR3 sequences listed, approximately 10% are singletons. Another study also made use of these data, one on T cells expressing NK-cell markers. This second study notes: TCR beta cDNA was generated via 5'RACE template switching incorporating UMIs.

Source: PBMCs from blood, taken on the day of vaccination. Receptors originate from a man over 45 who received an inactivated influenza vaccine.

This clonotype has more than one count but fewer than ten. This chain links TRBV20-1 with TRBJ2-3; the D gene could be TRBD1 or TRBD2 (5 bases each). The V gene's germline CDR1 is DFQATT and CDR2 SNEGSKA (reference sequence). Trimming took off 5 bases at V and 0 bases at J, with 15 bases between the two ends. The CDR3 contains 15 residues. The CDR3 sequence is CSAGGRLASTDTQYF. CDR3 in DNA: TGCAGTGCTGGGGGACGGCTAGCAAGCACAGATACGCAGTATTTT.

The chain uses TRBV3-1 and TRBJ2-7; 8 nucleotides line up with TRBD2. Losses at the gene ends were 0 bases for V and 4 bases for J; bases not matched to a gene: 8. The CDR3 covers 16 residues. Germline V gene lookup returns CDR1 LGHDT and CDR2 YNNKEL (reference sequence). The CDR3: CASSQDQDSGGYEQYF. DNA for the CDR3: TGTGCCAGCAGCCAAGATCAAGACAGCGGGGGATACGAGCAGTACTTC.

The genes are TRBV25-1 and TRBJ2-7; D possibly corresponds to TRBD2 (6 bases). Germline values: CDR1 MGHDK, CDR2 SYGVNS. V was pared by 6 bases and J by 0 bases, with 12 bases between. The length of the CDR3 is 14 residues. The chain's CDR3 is CASRSGGNSYEQYF. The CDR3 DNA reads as TGTGCCAGCAGGTCTGGCGGGAACTCCTACGAGCAGTACTTC.

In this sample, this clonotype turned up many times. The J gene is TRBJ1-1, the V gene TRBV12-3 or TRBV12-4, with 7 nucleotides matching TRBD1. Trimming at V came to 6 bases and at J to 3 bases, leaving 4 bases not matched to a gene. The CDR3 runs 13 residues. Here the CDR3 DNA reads TGTGCCAGCAGCCGCGACAGGGACACTGAAGCTTTCTTT. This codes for CASSRDRDTEAFF.

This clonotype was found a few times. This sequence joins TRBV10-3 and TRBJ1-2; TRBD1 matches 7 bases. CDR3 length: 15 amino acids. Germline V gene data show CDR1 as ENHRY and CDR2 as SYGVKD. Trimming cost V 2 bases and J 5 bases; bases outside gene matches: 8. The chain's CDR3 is CAISENMVTGYGYTF. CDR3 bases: TGTGCCATCAGTGAGAATATGGTGACAGGGTATGGCTACACCTTC.

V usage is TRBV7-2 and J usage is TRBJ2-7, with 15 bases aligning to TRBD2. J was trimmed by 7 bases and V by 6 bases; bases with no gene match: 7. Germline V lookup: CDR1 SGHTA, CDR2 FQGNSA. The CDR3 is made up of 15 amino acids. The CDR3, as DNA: TGTGCCAGCAGGGGGACTAGCGGGAGGAACGGGGAGCAGTACTTC. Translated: CASRGTSGRNGEQYF. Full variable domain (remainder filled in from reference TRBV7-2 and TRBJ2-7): GAGVSQSPSNKVTEKGKDVELRCDPISGHTALYWYRQSLGQGLEFLIYFQGNSAPDKSGLPSDRFSAERTGGSVSTLTIQRTQQEDSAVYLCASRGTSGRNGEQYFGPGTRLTVT.

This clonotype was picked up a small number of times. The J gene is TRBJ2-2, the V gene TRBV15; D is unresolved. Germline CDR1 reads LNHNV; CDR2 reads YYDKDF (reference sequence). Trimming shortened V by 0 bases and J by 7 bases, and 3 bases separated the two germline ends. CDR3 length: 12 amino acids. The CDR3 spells CATSRENGELFF. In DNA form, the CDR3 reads TGTGCCACCAGCAGAGAGAACGGGGAGCTGTTTTTT.

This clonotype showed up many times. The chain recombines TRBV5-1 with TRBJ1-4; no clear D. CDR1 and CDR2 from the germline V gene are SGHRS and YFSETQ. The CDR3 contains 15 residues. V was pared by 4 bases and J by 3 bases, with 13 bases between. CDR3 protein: CASSQRQAPNEKLFF. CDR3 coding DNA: TGCGCCAGCAGCCAACGACAAGCCCCTAATGAAAAACTGTTTTTT.

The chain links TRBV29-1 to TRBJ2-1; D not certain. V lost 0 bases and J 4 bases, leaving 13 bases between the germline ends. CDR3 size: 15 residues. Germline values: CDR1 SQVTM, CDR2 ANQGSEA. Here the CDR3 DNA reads TGCAGCGTTGAAGATCTCGACGGGCGTTACAATGAGCAGTTCTTC. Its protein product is CSVEDLDGRYNEQFF.

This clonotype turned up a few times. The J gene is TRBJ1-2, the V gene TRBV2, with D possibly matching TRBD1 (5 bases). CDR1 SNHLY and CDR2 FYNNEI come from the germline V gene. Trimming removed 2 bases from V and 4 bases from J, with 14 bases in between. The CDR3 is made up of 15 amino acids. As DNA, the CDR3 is TGTGCCAGCAGTGAACTTCAGGGAGGGCCCTATGGCTACACCTTC. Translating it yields CASSELQGGPYGYTF.

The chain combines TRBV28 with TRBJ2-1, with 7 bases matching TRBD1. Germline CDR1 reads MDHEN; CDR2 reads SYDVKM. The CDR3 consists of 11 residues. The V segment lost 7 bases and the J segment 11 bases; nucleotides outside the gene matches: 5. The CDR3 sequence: CASIGDRKQFF. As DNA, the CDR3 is TGTGCCAGCATAGGGGACAGAAAGCAGTTCTTC. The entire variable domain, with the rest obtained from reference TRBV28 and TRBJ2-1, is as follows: DVKVTQSSRYLVKRTGEKVFLECVQDMDHENMFWYRQDPGLGLRLIYFSYDVKMKEKGDIPEGYSVSREKKERFSLILESASTNQTSMYLCASIGDRKQFFGPGTRLTVL.

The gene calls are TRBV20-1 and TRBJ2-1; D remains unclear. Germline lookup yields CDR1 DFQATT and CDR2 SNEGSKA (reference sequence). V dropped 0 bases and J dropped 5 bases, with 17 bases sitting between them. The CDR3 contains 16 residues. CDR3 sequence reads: CSARDLDHLYHNEQFF. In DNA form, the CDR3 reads TGCAGTGCTAGAGATCTGGACCACCTTTACCACAATGAGCAGTTCTTC.

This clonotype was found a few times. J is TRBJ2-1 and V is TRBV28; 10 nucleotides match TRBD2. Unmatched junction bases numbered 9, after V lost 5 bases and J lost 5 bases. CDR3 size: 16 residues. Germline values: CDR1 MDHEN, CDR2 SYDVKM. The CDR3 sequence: CASSTLTSGPDNEQFF. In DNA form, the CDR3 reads TGTGCCAGCAGTACCTTGACTAGCGGGCCCGACAATGAGCAGTTCTTC.

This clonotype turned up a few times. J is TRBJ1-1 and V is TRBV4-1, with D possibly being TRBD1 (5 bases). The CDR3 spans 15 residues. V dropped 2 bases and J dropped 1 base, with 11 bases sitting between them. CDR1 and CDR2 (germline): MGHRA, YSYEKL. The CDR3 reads CASSQFVGANTEAFF. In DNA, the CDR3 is TGCGCCAGCAGCCAATTTGTCGGGGCGAACACTGAAGCTTTCTTT.

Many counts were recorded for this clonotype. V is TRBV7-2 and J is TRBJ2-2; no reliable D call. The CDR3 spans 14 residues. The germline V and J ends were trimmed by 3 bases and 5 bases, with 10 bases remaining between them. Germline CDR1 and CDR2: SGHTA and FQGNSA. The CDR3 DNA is TGTGCCAGCAGCTTCGGGTTTAGAACCGGGGAGCTGTTTTTT. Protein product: CASSFGFRTGELFF. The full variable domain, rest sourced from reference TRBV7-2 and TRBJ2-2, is GAGVSQSPSNKVTEKGKDVELRCDPISGHTALYWYRQSLGQGLEFLIYFQGNSAPDKSGLPSDRFSAERTGGSVSTLTIQRTQQEDSAVYLCASSFGFRTGELFFGEGSRLTVL.

CDR3 amino acids: CASSRTSGVVYEQYF. In DNA form, the CDR3 reads TGCGCCAGCAGCCGAACTAGCGGGGTAGTCTACGAGCAGTACTTC. This chain uses TRBV5-1 with TRBJ2-7; the match to TRBD2 covers 10 bases. CDR3 size: 15 residues. CDR1 SGHRS and CDR2 YFSETQ come from the germline V gene. Germline trimming cut 4 bases from V and 3 bases from J; bases unmatched to any gene: 7.

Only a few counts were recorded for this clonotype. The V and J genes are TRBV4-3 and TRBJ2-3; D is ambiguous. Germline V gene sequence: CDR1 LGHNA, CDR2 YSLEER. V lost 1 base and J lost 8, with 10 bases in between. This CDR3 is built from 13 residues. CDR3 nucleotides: TGCGCCAGCAGCCAAGGCCCCCGGAGTACGCAGTATTTT. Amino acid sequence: CASSQGPRSTQYF.

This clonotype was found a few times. This chain's CDR3 is CASSRSIGGNPYEQYF. The CDR3 nucleotides read TGTGCCAGCAGTCGGTCCATCGGGGGTAATCCCTACGAGCAGTACTTC. The rearrangement uses TRBV6-1 and TRBJ2-7, with D possibly being TRBD2 (6 bases). Deletions cut 5 bases from V and 2 bases from J, with 19 bases between. Germline V gene sequence: CDR1 MNHNS, CDR2 SASEGT. This CDR3 spans 16 amino acids.

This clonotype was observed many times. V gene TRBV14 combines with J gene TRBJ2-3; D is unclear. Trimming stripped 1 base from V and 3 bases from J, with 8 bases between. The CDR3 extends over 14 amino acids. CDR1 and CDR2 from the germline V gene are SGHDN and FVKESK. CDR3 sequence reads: CASSQVGGTDTQYF. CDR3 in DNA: TGTGCCAGCAGCCAAGTCGGTGGGACAGATACGCAGTATTTT.

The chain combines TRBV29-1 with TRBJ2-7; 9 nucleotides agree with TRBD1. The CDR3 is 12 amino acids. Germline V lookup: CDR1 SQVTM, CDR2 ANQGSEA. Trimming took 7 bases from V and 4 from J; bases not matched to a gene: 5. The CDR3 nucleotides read TGCAGCGCACTGACAGGGGGGTACGAGCAGTACTTC. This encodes CSALTGGYEQYF.

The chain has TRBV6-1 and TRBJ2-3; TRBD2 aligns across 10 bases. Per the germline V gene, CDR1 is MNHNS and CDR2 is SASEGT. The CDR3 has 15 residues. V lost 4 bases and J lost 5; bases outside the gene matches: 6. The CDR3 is CASSGGAGGRDTQYF. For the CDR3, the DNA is TGTGCCAGCAGTGGTGGAGCGGGGGGGCGAGATACGCAGTATTTT.

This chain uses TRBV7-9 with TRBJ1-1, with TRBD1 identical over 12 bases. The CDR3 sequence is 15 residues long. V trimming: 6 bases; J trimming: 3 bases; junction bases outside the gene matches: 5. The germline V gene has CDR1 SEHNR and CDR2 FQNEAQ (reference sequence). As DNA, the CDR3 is TGTGCCAGCAGGTCCGGGACAGGGGGCGACACTGAAGCTTTCTTT. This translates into CASRSGTGGDTEAFF.

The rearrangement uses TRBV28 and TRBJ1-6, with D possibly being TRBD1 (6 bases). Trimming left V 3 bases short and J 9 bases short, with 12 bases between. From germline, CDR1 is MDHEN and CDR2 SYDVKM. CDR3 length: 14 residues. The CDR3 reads CASSLTGTGSPLHF. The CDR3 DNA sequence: TGTGCCAGCAGTTTGACAGGAACCGGTTCACCCCTCCACTTT. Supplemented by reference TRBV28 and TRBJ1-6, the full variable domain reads DVKVTQSSRYLVKRTGEKVFLECVQDMDHENMFWYRQDPGLGLRLIYFSYDVKMKEKGDIPEGYSVSREKKERFSLILESASTNQTSMYLCASSLTGTGSPLHFGNGTRLTVT.

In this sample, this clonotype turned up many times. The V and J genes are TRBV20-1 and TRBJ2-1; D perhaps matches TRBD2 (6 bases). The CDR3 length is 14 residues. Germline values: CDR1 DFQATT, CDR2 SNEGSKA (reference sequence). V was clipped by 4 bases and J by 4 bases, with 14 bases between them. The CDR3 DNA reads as TGCAGTGCTATACATGCGGGGAGGTACAATGAGCAGTTCTTC. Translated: CSAIHAGRYNEQFF.

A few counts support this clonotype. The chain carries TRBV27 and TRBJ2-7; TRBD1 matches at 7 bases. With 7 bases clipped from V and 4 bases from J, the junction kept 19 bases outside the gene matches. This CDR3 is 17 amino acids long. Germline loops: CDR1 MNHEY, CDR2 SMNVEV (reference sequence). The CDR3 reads CASTQRARTGPLYEQYF. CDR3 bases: TGTGCCAGCACCCAAAGGGCCAGGACAGGCCCTCTTTACGAGCAGTACTTC.

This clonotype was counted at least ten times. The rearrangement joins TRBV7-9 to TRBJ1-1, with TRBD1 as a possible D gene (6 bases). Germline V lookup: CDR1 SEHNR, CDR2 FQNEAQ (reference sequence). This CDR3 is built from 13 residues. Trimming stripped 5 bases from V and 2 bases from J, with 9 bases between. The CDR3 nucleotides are TGTGCCAGCAGCGGGGGACACAACACTGAAGCTTTCTTT. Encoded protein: CASSGGHNTEAFF.